This passage covers 24 T cell receptor beta chains from one sample sequenced in a study of OX40 agonist ivuxolimab in advanced cancers. The protocol was immunoSEQ multiplex PCR, while the TCRdb copy is restricted to in-frame clones and leaves out a portion. The sample shows 20,000 to 25,000 clones, roughly 82% of them seen only once. Sequencing was performed on CD4+ or CD8+ T cells sorted from blood, taken in a trial of the OX40 agonist ivuxolimab. Source of these receptors: an adult with an advanced solid tumor such as melanoma, head and neck, liver or kidney cancer.

V is TRBV11-2 and J is TRBJ2-7, with 7 bases fitting TRBD1. Germline CDR1 reads SGHAT; CDR2 reads FQNNGV. The CDR3 runs 14 residues. V dropped 5 bases and J dropped 2; count of bases not matched to a gene: 6. CDR3 DNA: TGTGCCAGCAGCCCAGCCGGGACAGCCTACGAGCAGTACTTC. The encoded protein is CASSPAGTAYEQYF. Looking up the rest from reference TRBV11-2 and TRBJ2-7 gives the full variable domain: EAGVAQSPRYKIIEKRQSVAFWCNPISGHATLYWYQQILGQGPKLLIQFQNNGVVDDSQLPKDRFSAERLKGVDSTLKIQPAKLEDSAVYLCASSPAGTAYEQYFGPGTRLTVT.

V is TRBV5-1 and J is TRBJ2-5; D is uncertain. The CDR3 totals 13 residues. Trimming took 2 bases from V and 1 from J, leaving 6 bases between them. Germline values: CDR1 SGHRS, CDR2 YFSETQ. The CDR3 region is CASSFVLQETQYF. DNA for the CDR3: TGCGCCAGCAGCTTTGTTCTCCAAGAGACCCAGTACTTC.

The chain links TRBV29-1 to TRBJ1-2; TRBD1 is a possible D gene (6 bases). CDR3 length: 13 amino acids. The V end lost 4 bases, the J end lost 5 bases, and 14 bases lay between the germline ends. Germline loops: CDR1 SQVTM, CDR2 ANQGSEA. The CDR3 nucleotides read TGCAGCGTTGGCCCCCCACAGGGTTATGGCTACACCTTC. Its protein product is CSVGPPQGYGYTF.

J is TRBJ2-7 and V is TRBV19; unclear D gene. CDR1 and CDR2 (germline): LNHDA, SQIVND (reference sequence). Trimming removed 10 bases at V and 6 bases at J, with 22 bases between. This CDR3 is 14 amino acids long. CDR3 protein: CATQKAAVGFEQYF. The CDR3 DNA is TGTGCCACTCAAAAGGCGGCAGTCGGTTTCGAGCAGTACTTC.

The CDR3 coding sequence is TGTGCCAGCAGTGAATTGGGGACATCTCAGGGCCCAGATACGCAGTATTTT. Protein sequence: CASSELGTSQGPDTQYF. The chain employs TRBV25-1 and TRBJ2-3, with D possibly TRBD1 on 6 matching bases. CDR1 is MGHDK, CDR2 SYGVNS, per germline. Deletions cut 1 base from V and 4 bases from J, with 18 bases between. The CDR3 contains 17 residues.

The chain joins TRBV9 to TRBJ2-7, with 7 bases identical to TRBD2. J lost 0 bases, V lost 3 bases, and 6 bases had no gene match. Germline V gene lookup returns CDR1 SGDLS and CDR2 YYNGEE. The CDR3 has 15 amino acids. CDR3 bases: TGTGCCAGCAGCGAGTCTAGCGGCCCCTCCTACGAGCAGTACTTC. This gives the protein CASSESSGPSYEQYF.

The chain joins TRBV5-4 to TRBJ2-1, with 9 bases identical to TRBD2. Germline CDR1 reads SGHNT; CDR2 reads YYREEE (reference sequence). CDR3 length: 15 residues. The V and J ends lost 2 bases and 8 bases, in that order; junction bases with no gene match: 8. For the CDR3, the DNA is TGTGCCAGCAGCTTAATAGGACTAGCGATCGATGAGCAGTTCTTC. Its translation: CASSLIGLAIDEQFF.

This clone was counted between two and nine times. The V and J genes are TRBV2 and TRBJ1-5; no definite D call. Trimming removed 4 bases from V and 6 bases from J, with 13 bases in between. This CDR3 is 14 amino acids long. CDR1 and CDR2 from the germline V gene are SNHLY and FYNNEI. CDR3 sequence reads: CASSGADSSQPQHF. CDR3 bases: TGTGCCAGCAGTGGGGCGGATTCTTCTCAGCCCCAGCATTTT.

The chain combines TRBV28 with TRBJ2-7; 9 nucleotides match TRBD2. The trim removed 3 bases at V and 3 bases at J, leaving 12 bases unmatched. The V gene's germline CDR1 is MDHEN and CDR2 SYDVKM. The CDR3 has 17 residues. CDR3 nucleotides: TGTGCCAGCAGTTTTGCGGGTAGCGGGAGAGAAATCTACGAGCAGTACTTC. Translation: CASSFAGSGREIYEQYF.

This clone was seen a few times. The V and J genes are TRBV4-1 and TRBJ1-3; D may be TRBD1 (6 bases). This CDR3 region has 15 residues. The germline gives CDR1 MGHRA, CDR2 YSYEKL. V lost 4 bases and J lost 0, with 10 bases in between. The CDR3: CASSLRDISGNTIYF. The CDR3 DNA reads as TGCGCCAGCAGCCTACGGGACATCTCTGGAAACACCATATATTTT.

This chain uses TRBV28 with TRBJ2-7; no clear D gene. The V gene lost 3 bases and the J gene lost 3 bases, with 9 bases spanning the gap. The germline V gene has CDR1 MDHEN and CDR2 SYDVKM. The CDR3 is 13 amino acids. The CDR3 protein is CASSFATNYEQYF. The CDR3 region has the DNA TGTGCCAGCAGTTTCGCCACGAACTACGAGCAGTACTTC.

This clone was picked up one time. The genes are TRBV6-6 and TRBJ1-1; TRBD1 matches 10 bases. This CDR3 has 14 amino acids. Unmatched junction bases numbered 8, after V lost 6 bases and J lost 7 bases. Looked up from germline, CDR1 is MNHNY and CDR2 is SVGAGI (reference sequence). Here the CDR3 DNA reads TGTGCCAGCAGCGAGACAGGGGGCAAGGTTGAAGCTTTCTTT. Protein: CASSETGGKVEAFF.

A few counts support this clone. V and J are TRBV27 and TRBJ2-1; D might be TRBD1 or TRBD2, each matching 6 bases. Germline CDR1 and CDR2: MNHEY and SMNVEV (reference sequence). This CDR3 has 12 amino acids. Between the trimmed V and J ends, which lost 2 bases and 8 bases, there was a span of 7 bases. CDR3 in amino acids: CASSLGGHEQFF. For the CDR3, the DNA is TGTGCCAGCAGTTTAGGGGGGCATGAGCAGTTCTTC.

The CDR3 sequence: CASSPSGRSTYNEQFF. The CDR3 DNA sequence: TGTGCCAGCAGCCCGAGCGGGAGAAGCACCTACAATGAGCAGTTCTTC. This chain uses TRBV5-8 with TRBJ2-1; 8 positions agree with TRBD2. Germline values: CDR1 SGHTS, CDR2 YDEGEE. With 4 bases clipped from V and 2 bases from J, the junction kept 8 bases outside the gene matches. The CDR3 extends over 16 amino acids.

This rearrangement joins TRBV27 to TRBJ1-6; perhaps TRBD1 as D (6 bases). Trimming shortened V by 2 bases and J by 1 base, and 9 bases separated the two germline ends. The CDR3 sequence is 16 residues long. CDR1 is MNHEY and CDR2 is SMNVEV in the germline V gene (reference sequence). The CDR3 DNA sequence: TGTGCCAGCAGTTTAATGCAGGGGTCCTATAATTCACCCCTCCACTTT. It codes for CASSLMQGSYNSPLHF.

The chain employs TRBV2 and TRBJ1-4; 12 bases align to TRBD1. Germline CDR1 is SNHLY and CDR2 is FYNNEI. This CDR3 is 15 amino acids long. J lost 8 bases, V lost 2 bases, and 3 bases had no gene match. The CDR3 nucleotides are TGTGCCAGCAGTGAACCCGGGACAGGGGGCGAAAAACTGTTTTTT. As protein: CASSEPGTGGEKLFF.

The chain carries TRBV6-5 and TRBJ2-7; 7 bases agree with TRBD1. The CDR3 is made up of 12 amino acids. With V trimmed by 8 bases and J by 1 base, 2 bases remained unmatched. Per germline, CDR1 MNHEY and CDR2 SVGAGI. The CDR3 DNA reads as TGTGCCAGCCAGACAGGGTCCTACGAGCAGTACTTC. Its protein product is CASQTGSYEQYF.

The chain recombines TRBV15 with TRBJ1-1; 10 nucleotides line up with TRBD1. With V trimmed by 1 base and J by 5 bases, 19 bases remained unmatched. The CDR3 is 20 amino acids. The germline CDR1 and CDR2 sequences are LNHNV and YYDKDF (reference sequence). The CDR3 loop reads CATSRGSAGTGVTIRTEAFF. CDR3 sequence (DNA): TGTGCCACCAGCAGAGGTAGTGCTGGGACAGGGGTCACTATAAGGACTGAAGCTTTCTTT.

The chain uses TRBV19 and TRBJ2-3, with TRBD2 matching over 12 bases. The CDR3 is 18 amino acids. Losses at the gene ends were 5 bases for V and 6 bases for J; bases not matched to a gene: 15. The germline V gene encodes CDR1 LNHDA and CDR2 SQIVND (reference sequence). The chain's CDR3 is CASSLRDSGLAGQDTQYF. The CDR3 DNA reads as TGTGCCAGTAGTCTACGGGACAGCGGACTAGCGGGACAGGATACGCAGTATTTT.

This clone was counted a single time. This chain connects TRBV29-1 to TRBJ1-2, with TRBD1 identical over 7 bases. Trimming removed 6 bases from V and 4 bases from J; junction bases left unmatched: 11. The CDR3 runs to 14 residues. Germline V gene data show CDR1 as SQVTM and CDR2 as ANQGSEA. The CDR3 protein is CSVPLTGRAYGYTF. The CDR3 coding sequence is TGCAGCGTCCCTTTGACAGGGAGGGCCTATGGCTACACCTTC.

CDR3 region: CASSFGHFYEQYF. CDR3 coding DNA: TGTGCCAGCAGTTTTGGACACTTCTACGAGCAGTACTTC. The rearrangement links TRBV28 to TRBJ2-7; D possibly corresponds to TRBD1 (5 bases). The CDR3 totals 13 residues. Trimming removed 3 bases at V and 3 bases at J, with 9 bases between. Germline V gene sequence: CDR1 MDHEN, CDR2 SYDVKM.

The chain has TRBV5-1 and TRBJ1-2, with TRBD1 identical over 9 bases. With V trimmed by 5 bases and J by 7 bases, 9 bases remained unmatched. Germline V gives CDR1 SGHRS, CDR2 YFSETQ. This CDR3 has 14 residues. CDR3 loop: CASRPDRGFSGYTF. The CDR3, as DNA: TGCGCCAGCAGACCCGACAGGGGGTTCTCTGGCTACACCTTC. Based on the CDR3 plus reference TRBV5-1 and TRBJ1-2, the full variable domain is KAGVTQTPRYLIKTRGQQVTLSCSPISGHRSVSWYQQTPGQGLQFLFEYFSETQRNKGNFPGRFSGRQFSNSRSEMNVSTLELGDSALYLCASRPDRGFSGYTFGSGTRLTVV.

CDR3 amino acids: CASSQTKTGGEKLFF. The CDR3 DNA reads as TGCGCCAGCAGTCAAACCAAAACAGGGGGTGAAAAACTGTTTTTT. The chain recombines TRBV23-1 with TRBJ1-4, with 8 bases identical to TRBD1. TRBV23-1 is sorted into the ORF group, with uncertain function. J gave up 7 bases and V 2 bases, and 6 bases lay outside the gene matches. This CDR3 has 15 amino acids.

The chain is built from TRBV6-5 and TRBJ1-5; 7 bases align to TRBD1. This CDR3 has 14 amino acids. Trimming cost V 6 bases and J 3 bases; bases outside gene matches: 5. Germline CDR1 reads MNHEY; CDR2 reads SVGAGI. The CDR3 reads CASRPTGANQPQHF. CDR3 nucleotides: TGTGCCAGCAGGCCAACAGGGGCCAATCAGCCCCAGCATTTT.